A single sample is the source of the 26 T cell receptor beta chains below, sequenced in a study of cytomegalovirus exposure and HLA in healthy donors. Primers for the PCR totalled 60 Vbeta and 13 Jbeta. Profiling relied on immunoSEQ multiplex PCR, and the TCRdb table lists in-frame clones only, not all of them. The table has about 160,000 clones, 65% to 85% seen once. Sequenced input: PBMCs. The source of these receptors is a man between 40 and 49 years old in good health and CMV-seropositive.

The J gene is TRBJ2-6, the V gene TRBV7-9; D unresolved. The CDR3 has 13 residues. V was cut by 5 bases and J by 5 bases, with 7 bases left in between. Germline V gives CDR1 SEHNR, CDR2 FQNEAQ (reference sequence). CDR3 nucleotide sequence: TGTGCCAGCAGCCCCGGGTGGGCCAACGTCCTGACTTTC. Translation gives CASSPGWANVLTF.

This clone has more than one count but fewer than ten. This chain links TRBV15 with TRBJ1-4, with 10 bases that match TRBD1. V was pared by 3 bases and J by 5 bases, with 3 bases of the junction left unmatched. The CDR3 is 15 amino acids. Germline V gene data show CDR1 as LNHNV and CDR2 as YYDKDF (reference sequence). The CDR3: CATSREDRGNEKLFF. The CDR3 region has the DNA TGTGCCACCAGCAGGGAGGACAGGGGGAATGAAAAACTGTTTTTT.

This clone has only one observation. This chain connects TRBV19 to TRBJ2-3; 8 bases match TRBD1. Trimming cost V 5 bases and J 2 bases; bases outside gene matches: 6. This CDR3 has 15 residues. From germline, CDR1 is LNHDA and CDR2 SQIVND (reference sequence). The CDR3 nucleotides are TGTGCCAGTAGTGGCCGGGACAGGTTCACAGATACGCAGTATTTT. As protein: CASSGRDRFTDTQYF.

The chain carries TRBV2 and TRBJ2-7; TRBD1 matches at 9 bases. The CDR3 runs to 14 residues. The V segment lost 7 bases and the J segment 6 bases; nucleotides outside the gene matches: 10. CDR1 SNHLY and CDR2 FYNNEI come from the germline V gene. CDR3 in amino acids: CASKTGGSMGEQYF. CDR3 nucleotides: TGTGCCAGCAAGACAGGGGGAAGTATGGGCGAGCAGTACTTC.

Remarks on this clone: One end of the junction varies from germline; a read error may be responsible. The V and J genes are TRBV15 and TRBJ2-7, with 8 bases lining up with TRBD1. Germline V gene sequence: CDR1 LNHNV, CDR2 YYDKDF (reference sequence). There are 15 residues in the CDR3. For the CDR3, the DNA is TGTGCCACCAGCGGCGACAGGGGCACCAGCTACGAGCGGTACTTC. Translating it yields CATSGDRGTSYERYF.

The chain uses TRBV30 and TRBJ1-1; no definite D call. The CDR3 is 16 amino acids. The V gene lost 0 bases and the J gene lost 0 bases, with 14 bases spanning the gap. Germline V gene data show CDR1 as GTSNPN and CDR2 as SVGIG (reference sequence). In nucleotides, the CDR3 is TGTGCCTGGAGTGTAGCCGGGTGGAAGGTGAACACTGAAGCTTTCTTT. Its translation: CAWSVAGWKVNTEAFF.

The rearrangement uses TRBV5-4 and TRBJ2-1; 7 bases map to TRBD1. Germline values: CDR1 SGHNT, CDR2 YYREEE (reference sequence). This CDR3 is 14 amino acids long. The V and J ends lost 2 bases and 5 bases, in that order; junction bases with no gene match: 4. The CDR3 DNA reads TGTGCCAGCAGCTTCCGGGACAGAAACAATGAGCAGTTCTTC. Translated, it gives CASSFRDRNNEQFF.

The V gene is TRBV5-6, the J gene TRBJ1-2, with D perhaps matching TRBD1 (6 bases). The ends were cut back, 2 bases at V and 2 bases at J, with 13 bases in the middle. The CDR3 spans 15 residues. Germline V lookup: CDR1 SGHDT, CDR2 YYEEEE. CDR3 sequence: CASSFYRAPNYGYTF. CDR3 DNA: TGTGCCAGCAGCTTCTACAGGGCACCCAACTATGGCTACACCTTC.

The gene calls are TRBV11-2 and TRBJ2-7; 9 bases align to TRBD1. Per germline, CDR1 SGHAT and CDR2 FQNNGV. The V gene end was trimmed by 7 bases and the J gene end by 4 bases; junction bases not matched to a gene: 8. The CDR3 length is 14 residues. CDR3 nucleotides: TGTGCCAGCACCGTGGGACAGGGCATGTACGAGCAGTACTTC. This gives the protein CASTVGQGMYEQYF.

The chain carries TRBV7-2 and TRBJ1-2, with 9 bases that match TRBD1. The CDR3 contains 14 residues. Trimming took 5 bases from V and 6 from J; bases not matched to a gene: 7. The V gene's germline CDR1 is SGHTA and CDR2 FQGNSA. CDR3 DNA: TGTGCCAGCAGCAATGACAGGGGGAGAGATGGCTACACCTTC. Translated, it gives CASSNDRGRDGYTF. The complete variable domain, with remaining parts taken from reference TRBV7-2 and TRBJ1-2, reads GAGVSQSPSNKVTEKGKDVELRCDPISGHTALYWYRQSLGQGLEFLIYFQGNSAPDKSGLPSDRFSAERTGGSVSTLTIQRTQQEDSAVYLCASSNDRGRDGYTFGSGTRLTVV.

This chain links TRBV7-2 with TRBJ2-1, with 8 bases fitting TRBD1. The CDR3 runs to 14 residues. V was clipped by 3 bases and J by 5 bases; unmatched bases: 3. The germline V gene encodes CDR1 SGHTA and CDR2 FQGNSA. The DNA for the CDR3 is TGTGCCAGCAGCTTCCGGACAGGGAACAATGAGCAGTTCTTC. Amino acid sequence: CASSFRTGNNEQFF.

The rearrangement joins TRBV29-1 to TRBJ2-6; 9 bases fit TRBD1. Germline V gene data show CDR1 as SQVTM and CDR2 as ANQGSEA. V was clipped by 4 bases and J by 0 bases; unmatched bases: 7. The CDR3 sequence is 17 residues long. The CDR3 DNA follows: TGCAGCGTTGGGGGGGGACAGGGCCTCTCTGGGGCCAACGTCCTGACTTTC. Protein product: CSVGGGQGLSGANVLTF. The variable domain in full, completed from reference TRBV29-1 and TRBJ2-6, reads SAVISQKPSRDICQRGTSLTIQCQVDSQVTMMFWYRQQPGQSLTLIATANQGSEATYESGFVIDKFPISRPNLTFSTLTVSNMSPEDSSIYLCSVGGGQGLSGANVLTFGAGSRLTVL.

The rearrangement joins TRBV7-8 to TRBJ2-2; 7 nucleotides line up with TRBD1. This CDR3 contains 17 residues. Germline V gene sequence: CDR1 SGHVS, CDR2 FQNEAQ. J lost 2 bases, V lost 1 base, and 7 bases had no gene match. The CDR3 coding sequence is TGTGCCAGCAGCTTAGACAGGGGTTTGGTCAACACCGGGGAGCTGTTTTTT. Residues: CASSLDRGLVNTGELFF.

This clone appeared a few times. The chain joins TRBV6-6 to TRBJ1-2; D possibly corresponds to TRBD1 (6 bases). This CDR3 comprises 13 residues. CDR1 is MNHNY, CDR2 SVGAGI, per germline (reference sequence). Trimming removed 7 bases from V and 6 bases from J, with 15 bases in between. CDR3 loop: CASTKGGRDGYTF. The CDR3 nucleotides read TGTGCCAGCACCAAGGGGGGGCGGGATGGCTACACCTTC.

This chain joins TRBV5-1 and TRBJ1-4, with TRBD1 matching 7 bases. The V segment lost 4 bases and the J segment 8 bases; nucleotides outside the gene matches: 8. Germline CDR1 and CDR2: SGHRS and YFSETQ. This CDR3 is 14 amino acids long. The CDR3 loop is CASSLTGTVEKLFF. The CDR3 coding sequence is TGCGCCAGCAGCCTGACAGGGACGGTGGAAAAACTGTTTTTT.

The chain carries TRBV4-1 and TRBJ1-2, with D maybe TRBD1 (6 bases). The CDR3 runs 19 residues. V was pared by 3 bases and J by 8 bases, with 31 bases between. Germline-derived CDR1 and CDR2 are MGHRA and YSYEKL. CDR3 residues: CASSHPGGRESGPRGGYTF. The CDR3 DNA reads as TGCGCCAGCAGCCACCCAGGCGGCAGGGAAAGCGGCCCTAGGGGGGGCTACACCTTC.

In its sample, this clone was seen a few times. This sequence joins TRBV6-5 and TRBJ1-1, with D tentatively TRBD1 (6 bases). The CDR3 extends over 15 amino acids. The germline V gene encodes CDR1 MNHEY and CDR2 SVGAGI. V dropped 2 bases and J dropped 0 bases, with 10 bases sitting between them. The CDR3 bases are TGTGCCAGCAGTTACGGGGACACTATGAACACTGAAGCTTTCTTT. Protein product: CASSYGDTMNTEAFF.

The chain is built from TRBV7-2 and TRBJ2-5; the D gene is possibly TRBD1 (5 bases). The V and J ends lost 2 bases and 4 bases respectively, with 14 bases between them. The germline gives CDR1 SGHTA, CDR2 FQGNSA. The CDR3 sequence is 15 residues long. The CDR3 coding sequence is TGTGCCAGCAGCTTAAATTGGGGCCTTCGAGAGACCCAGTACTTC. This gives the protein CASSLNWGLRETQYF. The full variable domain, its missing parts supplied by reference TRBV7-2 and TRBJ2-5, is GAGVSQSPSNKVTEKGKDVELRCDPISGHTALYWYRQSLGQGLEFLIYFQGNSAPDKSGLPSDRFSAERTGGSVSTLTIQRTQQEDSAVYLCASSLNWGLRETQYFGPGTRLLVL.

The chain uses TRBV7-2 and TRBJ1-4; possible D gene TRBD1, 5 bases. The V end was cut by 5 bases, the J end by 6 bases, with 13 bases between. This CDR3 spans 14 amino acids. The germline V gene encodes CDR1 SGHTA and CDR2 FQGNSA. The CDR3 reads CASSESLRDEKLFF. In DNA, the CDR3 is TGTGCCAGCAGCGAGAGTCTCAGGGATGAAAAACTGTTTTTT.

J is TRBJ2-5 and V is TRBV7-9; D might be TRBD1 (6 bases). V shed 1 base and J shed 1 base, with 16 bases lying between them. The germline V gene encodes CDR1 SEHNR and CDR2 FQNEAQ (reference sequence). This CDR3 has 17 amino acids. For the CDR3, the DNA is TGTGCCAGCAGCTTAGGCACAGGGTTTAATGTCCAAGAGACCCAGTACTTC. Its protein is CASSLGTGFNVQETQYF.

The chain uses TRBV7-2 and TRBJ1-1; possible D gene TRBD1, 6 bases. This CDR3 comprises 15 residues. The ends were cut back, 8 bases at V and 4 bases at J, with 20 bases in the middle. CDR1 and CDR2 from the germline V gene are SGHTA and FQGNSA. The CDR3 loop is CASSSRGGAITEAFF. CDR3 DNA sequence: TGTGCCAGCTCGAGCCGGGGGGGGGCGATCACTGAAGCTTTCTTT.

This clone turned up a few times. The J gene is TRBJ2-3, the V gene TRBV27; a possible D gene is TRBD1 (6 bases). Looked up from germline, CDR1 is MNHEY and CDR2 is SMNVEV (reference sequence). The CDR3 contains 15 residues. V lost 5 bases and J lost 1, with 13 bases in between. The CDR3 DNA follows: TGTGCCAGCAGTCAGGGGAACCTTGGCACAGATACGCAGTATTTT. Encoded protein: CASSQGNLGTDTQYF.

The CDR3 DNA follows: TGCAGTGCTAGGAGAAGTTCTGAAGCTTTCTTT. Protein sequence: CSARRSSEAFF. This rearrangement joins TRBV20-1 to TRBJ1-1, with D hard to call. Deletions cut 3 bases from V and 6 bases from J, with 8 bases between. The CDR3 covers 11 residues. Germline CDR1 reads DFQATT; CDR2 reads SNEGSKA (reference sequence).

A few counts support this clone. The J gene is TRBJ1-1, the V gene TRBV5-1, with TRBD1 as a possible D gene (5 bases). The V gene lost 5 bases and the J gene lost 1 base, with 18 bases spanning the gap. The germline gives CDR1 SGHRS, CDR2 YFSETQ. The CDR3 is 16 amino acids. CDR3 loop: CASSGGGGRPNTEAFF. CDR3 nucleotides: TGCGCCAGCAGTGGGGGGGGAGGGAGACCGAACACTGAAGCTTTCTTT.

The table lists this clone with a few counts. The V and J genes are TRBV30 and TRBJ2-5; TRBD1 agrees at 9 bases. The J call may be wrong; the DNA end is better matched by TRBJ2-7. The germline CDR1 and CDR2 sequences are GTSNPN and SVGIG (reference sequence). This CDR3 contains 14 residues. CDR3: CAWRIDRGGYEQYF. CDR3 DNA: TGTGCCTGGAGGATAGACAGGGGGGGATACGAGCAGTACTTC.

The J gene is TRBJ2-1, the V gene TRBV9, with D perhaps TRBD1 (6 bases). The V and J ends lost 6 bases and 2 bases respectively, with 12 bases between them. Germline CDR1 and CDR2: SGDLS and YYNGEE. The CDR3 spans 14 residues. CDR3 region: CASNLQGTYNEQFF. In DNA form, the CDR3 reads TGTGCCAGCAACCTACAGGGAACCTACAATGAGCAGTTCTTC.